This record covers a single T cell receptor (beta chain). The source of the sample is a study of blood T cell repertoires in COVID-19. Overall study context: Samples taken during acute and convalescent COVID-19 were collected in the United States, Italy and Spain.

This study enrolled people aged about 18 to 100 from approximately 24 US geographic areas. Allocation to cohorts depended on clinical history reported by the participants. Original processing notes: Reference gene primer amplification gave estimated nucleated cell counts. Profiled with immunoSEQ multiplex PCR; TCRdb holds only in-frame clones, not every one. V, J and clone size were drawn from that table, and D and trimming were deduced from the DNA. The table records fewer than 350,000 clones, more than 75% of them present only once. The length of the CDR3 is 13 residues. V was pared by 4 bases and J by 3 bases, with 9 bases between.

The specimen was PBMCs or T cells enriched from blood (not recorded which). The receptor's source is a woman in her forties with acute COVID-19. This chain links TRBV12-3 or TRBV12-4 with TRBJ1-1, with D possibly TRBD1 on 6 matching bases. The CDR3 nucleotides read TGTGCCAGCAGTTCACAGGGTTACACTGAAGCTTTCTTT. Amino acid sequence: CASSSQGYTEAFF.